The present T cell receptor (beta chain) was sequenced within a study of Tregs in tolerant kidney transplant recipients. The table came from immunoSEQ multiplex PCR; TCRdb's copy has only in-frame clones and leaves some out. The sample lists around 86,000 clones, around nine tenths occurring once. The germline CDR1 and CDR2 sequences are SGHNT and YENEEA. With 5 bases clipped from V and 6 bases from J, the junction kept 8 bases outside the gene matches. CDR3 length: 15 residues. The nonmyeloablative bone marrow transplants came from related graft donors, with transient mixed chimerism. Unstimulated Tregs (CD4+CD25+CD127-) and CD4+CD25- non-Tregs were sorted from PBMCs. This clone appeared once.

This chain connects TRBV11-3 to TRBJ2-3, with 10 nucleotides matching TRBD2. The starting material was CD4+ T cells from blood (PBMCs), obtained 24 months after the transplant. This receptor was identified in a human patient who received a combined kidney and bone marrow transplant. Part of the T cells may come from the graft donor. The CDR3 sequence is CASSASGRGSDTQYF. The DNA for the CDR3 is TGTGCCAGCAGCGCTAGCGGGAGAGGTTCGGATACGCAGTATTTT.